These 21 T cell receptor beta chains originate from one sample sequenced in a study of T cell repertoires in cytomegalovirus infection. TCRdb recomputed calls from the reads with MiXCR, one row per CDR3 protein. The table shows 200,000 or so distinct CDR3 sequences, with about 30% occurring only once. Sequenced sample: PBMCs. These receptors came from a human donor in good health (CMV status not recorded). Some clones in this sample may be carry-over from other donors' samples.

The chain uses TRBV27 and TRBJ2-2; 9 bases are shared with TRBD1. The germline CDR1 and CDR2 sequences are MNHEY and SMNVEV (reference sequence). The length of the CDR3 is 14 residues. Trimming cost V 6 bases and J 6 bases; bases outside gene matches: 5. This chain's CDR3 is CASRTGGQAGELFF. CDR3 coding DNA: TGTGCCAGCAGAACAGGGGGCCAGGCCGGGGAGCTGTTTTTT.

At least ten counts were recorded for this clonotype. The chain combines TRBV7-9 with TRBJ2-3; TRBD2 is a possible D gene (6 bases). This CDR3 is built from 15 residues. Looked up from germline, CDR1 is SEHNR and CDR2 is FQNEAQ (reference sequence). V was clipped by 1 base and J by 0 bases, with 8 bases between them. CDR3 DNA: TGTGCCAGCAGCTTAGGGGACTCGAGCACAGATACGCAGTATTTT. Translated: CASSLGDSSTDTQYF.

This clonotype was picked up many times. The chain links TRBV7-6 to TRBJ2-1; D remains ambiguous. This CDR3 region has 16 residues. CDR1 and CDR2 (germline): SGHVS, FNYEAQ. V lost 4 bases to trimming and J lost 2 bases, with 15 bases between them. This CDR3 is CASSSQMAPAYNEQFF. CDR3 nucleotides: TGTGCCAGCAGCTCCCAGATGGCCCCGGCCTACAATGAGCAGTTCTTC.

CDR3 bases: TGCAGCGCAACGGGGGAAGTACTCCAAGAGACCCAGTACTTC. This gives the protein CSATGEVLQETQYF. This chain joins TRBV29-1 and TRBJ2-5; tentative D call: TRBD2 (6 bases). Trimming removed 7 bases from V and 1 base from J, with 16 bases in between. The CDR3 totals 14 residues. Per germline, CDR1 SQVTM and CDR2 ANQGSEA. Supplemented by reference TRBV29-1 and TRBJ2-5, the full variable domain reads SAVISQKPSRDICQRGTSLTIQCQVDSQVTMMFWYRQQPGQSLTLIATANQGSEATYESGFVIDKFPISRPNLTFSTLTVSNMSPEDSSIYLCSATGEVLQETQYFGPGTRLLVL.

This clonotype was observed at least ten times. This chain joins TRBV7-2 and TRBJ1-1, with D perhaps matching TRBD1 (6 bases). The CDR3 is 15 residues long. Between the trimmed V and J ends, which lost 2 bases and 4 bases, there was a span of 14 bases. Germline values: CDR1 SGHTA, CDR2 FQGNSA. DNA for the CDR3: TGTGCCAGCAGCTTATACATGCAGGGGCTCACTGAAGCTTTCTTT. It codes for CASSLYMQGLTEAFF.

The DNA of the CDR3 is TGCAGCGTTGCGGAGGGGGCGTTTCAGCCCCAGCATTTT. Residues: CSVAEGAFQPQHF. The chain couples TRBV29-1 to TRBJ1-5; 7 nucleotides match TRBD1. Trimming at V came to 4 bases and at J to 6 bases, leaving 6 bases not matched to a gene. There are 13 residues in the CDR3. Germline V lookup: CDR1 SQVTM, CDR2 ANQGSEA.

This clonotype was observed at least ten times. The chain carries TRBV7-2 and TRBJ1-2; 8 bases match TRBD1. Germline-derived CDR1 and CDR2 are SGHTA and FQGNSA. The V segment lost 5 bases and the J segment 2 bases; nucleotides outside the gene matches: 7. The CDR3 has 15 amino acids. This CDR3 is CASSPTGTGNYGYTF. CDR3 in DNA: TGTGCCAGCAGCCCAACCGGGACAGGAAACTATGGCTACACCTTC.

Note on this clonotype: Germline is not matched at one junction end, which may reflect a read error. The rearrangement links TRBV6-2 or TRBV6-3 to TRBJ2-5; D remains unclear. Germline CDR1 and CDR2: MNHEY and SVGEGT. The CDR3 runs 12 residues. CDR3 sequence: CVSSYVPETQYF. CDR3 nucleotide sequence: TGTGTCAGCAGTTACGTACCAGAGACCCAGTACTTC.

The sample holds a few counts of this clonotype. The rearrangement uses TRBV2 and TRBJ2-1, with 7 bases that match TRBD1. Germline V gives CDR1 SNHLY, CDR2 FYNNEI. This CDR3 is 12 amino acids long. The trim removed 6 bases at V and 8 bases at J, leaving 4 bases unmatched. Written as DNA, the CDR3 is TGTGCCAGCAGCGGGCAGGGGGATGAGCAGTTCTTC. This codes for CASSGQGDEQFF.

The chain recombines TRBV29-1 with TRBJ1-3; D not resolved. Trimming removed 0 bases from V and 1 base from J, with 10 bases in between. The CDR3 is 15 amino acids. CDR1 is SQVTM and CDR2 is ANQGSEA in the germline V gene. Here the CDR3 DNA reads TGCAGCGTTGAAGAAGTCGCGGGATCTGGAAACACCATATATTTT. Translation gives CSVEEVAGSGNTIYF. The full variable domain, with the rest looked up from reference TRBV29-1 and TRBJ1-3, is SAVISQKPSRDICQRGTSLTIQCQVDSQVTMMFWYRQQPGQSLTLIATANQGSEATYESGFVIDKFPISRPNLTFSTLTVSNMSPEDSSIYLCSVEEVAGSGNTIYFGEGSWLTVV.

This chain links TRBV28 with TRBJ2-7, with D possibly matching TRBD1 (5 bases). V was cut by 6 bases and J by 2 bases, with 11 bases left in between. This CDR3 spans 13 amino acids. Germline CDR1 reads MDHEN; CDR2 reads SYDVKM. Written as DNA, the CDR3 is TGTGCCAGCAGACTAATAGGGGCCTACGAGCAGTACTTC. It yields the protein CASRLIGAYEQYF.

This chain joins TRBV7-3 and TRBJ2-2; a weak D match, TRBD1 (6 bases). The CDR3 contains 14 residues. Germline V gene lookup returns CDR1 SGHTA and CDR2 FQGTGA. The V gene lost 5 bases and the J gene lost 4 bases, with 11 bases spanning the gap. The chain's CDR3 is CASSQTGSTGELFF. CDR3 nucleotides: TGTGCCAGCAGCCAAACAGGGTCCACCGGGGAGCTGTTTTTT.

This clonotype appeared a few times. The gene calls are TRBV11-2 and TRBJ2-1; D is tentatively TRBD1 or TRBD2 (7 bases each). The CDR3 has 14 amino acids. V lost 4 bases, J lost 7 bases, and 14 bases lay in between. The germline V gene encodes CDR1 SGHAT and CDR2 FQNNGV. The CDR3 is CASSSHRGGNEQFF. The CDR3 DNA reads TGTGCCAGCAGCTCTCACAGGGGAGGGAATGAGCAGTTCTTC.

The rearrangement uses TRBV7-2 and TRBJ1-1; possible D gene TRBD1, 5 bases. The CDR3 length is 13 residues. The V end lost 4 bases, the J end lost 6 bases, and 12 bases lay between the germline ends. Germline CDR1 is SGHTA and CDR2 is FQGNSA. The DNA for the CDR3 is TGTGCCAGCAGCTCCCTCGGGGGTCCTGAAGCTTTCTTT. Protein sequence: CASSSLGGPEAFF.

The V and J genes are TRBV6-6 and TRBJ1-1; D is ambiguous. Germline CDR1 reads MNHNY; CDR2 reads SVGAGI (reference sequence). This CDR3 has 12 residues. Trimming took off 2 bases at V and 10 bases at J, with 11 bases between the two ends. In DNA form, the CDR3 reads TGTGCCAGCAGTTACGGAAAAAGAAGAGCTTTCTTT. Protein product: CASSYGKRRAFF.

This chain joins TRBV6-2 or TRBV6-3 and TRBJ1-1; D ambiguous. Germline-derived CDR1 and CDR2 are MNHEY and SVGEGT. With 2 bases removed from V and 3 bases from J, the gap between germline ends came to 13 bases. The CDR3 loop spans 15 amino acids. The CDR3 sequence is CASSYRSTRDTEAFF. DNA for the CDR3: TGTGCCAGCAGTTACCGATCCACAAGGGACACTGAAGCTTTCTTT.

V is TRBV29-1 and J is TRBJ2-1; 9 bases match TRBD2. This CDR3 comprises 14 residues. Germline V gene lookup returns CDR1 SQVTM and CDR2 ANQGSEA. The V segment lost 7 bases and the J segment 5 bases; nucleotides outside the gene matches: 9. This chain's CDR3 is CSGRGGAFDNEQFF. CDR3 DNA: TGCAGCGGTCGCGGGGGGGCCTTCGACAATGAGCAGTTCTTC.

As for this clonotype: The junction differs from germline at one of its ends, possibly a read error. The chain combines TRBV12-3 or TRBV12-4 with TRBJ2-1; 7 positions agree with TRBD2. This CDR3 is 12 amino acids long. Written as DNA, the CDR3 is TGTGCCAGCAGTTTAGCGCGGGGGATCTGGCTCTTC. This codes for CASSLARGIWLF.

This clonotype was seen a handful of times. The chain joins TRBV7-4 to TRBJ2-3, with D possibly matching TRBD1 (5 bases). The CDR3 is 14 residues long. V was clipped by 2 bases and J by 0 bases, with 6 bases between them. CDR1 SGHVT and CDR2 SQSDAQ come from the germline V gene. For the CDR3, the DNA is TGTGCCAGCAGCTTATGGGGCAGCACAGATACGCAGTATTTT. Translation: CASSLWGSTDTQYF.

The chain employs TRBV6-5 and TRBJ2-7, with TRBD1 identical over 9 bases. Losses at the gene ends were 0 bases for V and 4 bases for J; bases not matched to a gene: 4. Per germline, CDR1 MNHEY and CDR2 SVGAGI. CDR3 size: 15 residues. This CDR3 is CASSYSRDRVYEQYF. CDR3 DNA: TGTGCCAGCAGTTACTCCCGGGACAGGGTTTACGAGCAGTACTTC.

In DNA, the CDR3 is TGCAGTGCTAGAGTGAGTCTCCAAGAGACCCAGTACTTC. Encoded protein: CSARVSLQETQYF. The genes are TRBV20-1 and TRBJ2-5; D remains ambiguous. Germline CDR1 DFQATT, CDR2 SNEGSKA (reference sequence). V shed 1 base and J shed 1 base, with 7 bases lying between them. The CDR3 runs to 13 residues.